The 5 T cell receptor beta chains presented below share a single source sample, sequenced in a study of shared clonotypes between healthy human individuals. Sequencing was performed with immunoSEQ multiplex PCR; in TCRdb, only in-frame clones are kept and a portion is missing. The sample carries 1,400,000 or so clones, just under 99% recorded once. Sequenced input: naive CD4+ T cells sorted from blood. Documented subset: CD45RA+ positively selected. The receptor set was obtained from a man aged 25 to 40 in good health.

CDR3 sequence: CASSLGQGPGELFF. In DNA form, the CDR3 reads TGCGCCAGCAGCTTAGGACAGGGCCCCGGGGAGCTGTTTTTT. The chain couples TRBV5-1 to TRBJ2-2; 8 bases are shared with TRBD1. Per germline, CDR1 SGHRS and CDR2 YFSETQ. The CDR3 consists of 14 residues. J lost 6 bases, V lost 2 bases, and 3 bases had no gene match.

This chain's CDR3 is CASSSLPSTANTEAFF. DNA for the CDR3: TGTGCCAGCTCCAGCCTTCCGTCGACAGCGAACACTGAAGCTTTCTTT. This chain uses TRBV18 with TRBJ1-1, with a weak D call TRBD1 (5 bases). Deletions cut 6 bases from V and 1 base from J, with 18 bases between. CDR1 is KGHSH, CDR2 LQKENI, per germline. The CDR3 contains 16 residues.

The chain employs TRBV28 and TRBJ2-5; D is possibly TRBD1 or TRBD2 (6 bases each). Germline values: CDR1 MDHEN, CDR2 SYDVKM. The V end lost 4 bases, the J end lost 2 bases, and 17 bases lay between the germline ends. This CDR3 is built from 16 residues. CDR3 coding DNA: TGTGCCAGCAGTTCCGCGCGGGACATGCCACAAGAGACCCAGTACTTC. Amino acids: CASSSARDMPQETQYF.

The V gene is TRBV7-6, the J gene TRBJ2-2; D could derive from TRBD1 or TRBD2 (5 bases each). V dropped 2 bases and J dropped 3 bases, with 25 bases sitting between them. This CDR3 comprises 20 residues. From germline, CDR1 is SGHVS and CDR2 FNYEAQ. The CDR3 spells CASSLLAESAPRGDTGELFF. The CDR3, as DNA: TGTGCCAGCAGCTTATTGGCTGAGAGCGCTCCGAGAGGGGACACCGGGGAGCTGTTTTTT.

The chain uses TRBV5-1 and TRBJ2-7, with D perhaps matching TRBD2 (5 bases). This CDR3 contains 13 residues. Trimming took off 0 bases at V and 5 bases at J, with 9 bases between the two ends. Germline V gives CDR1 SGHRS, CDR2 YFSETQ. CDR3 sequence reads: CASSLVPGNEQYF. CDR3 sequence (DNA): TGCGCCAGCAGCTTGGTGCCGGGGAACGAGCAGTACTTC.